Listed below are T cell receptor beta chains from one sample, sequenced in a study of T cell responses to AZD1222 COVID-19 vaccine. Clones were read by immunoSEQ multiplex PCR, and TCRdb kept only the in-frame ones, dropping some. This sample has roughly 200,000 clones, with more than 85% found just once. Sequenced here: peripheral blood, sampled 28 days after the second AZD1222 dose. All receptors derive from an adult who received the AZD1222 COVID-19 vaccine. Each CDR3 is given with its conserved first and last residue. The D gene is left open where the match is weak. Not all rows give a size; the values are once, few, many and, for expanded clones, a class.

v_call: TRBV7-9
clone_size: -
d_call: -
j_call: TRBJ2-6
cdr3_nt: TGTGCCAGCAGACCTCACGGCGGCGCTGGGGCCAACGTCCTGACTTTC
cdr3_aa: CASRPHGGAGANVLTF

v_call: TRBV11-3
clone_size: -
d_call: TRBD2
j_call: TRBJ2-1
cdr3_nt: TGTGCCAGCAGCTTAGGCCCGGGACTAGAGAATGAGCAGTTCTTC
cdr3_aa: CASSLGPGLENEQFF

v_call: TRBV30
clone_size: -
d_call: -
j_call: TRBJ1-3
cdr3_nt: TGTGCCTGGAGTGTAGTTGGAAACACCATATATTTT
cdr3_aa: CAWSVVGNTIYF

v_call: TRBV18
clone_size: -
d_call: TRBD2
j_call: TRBJ2-3
cdr3_nt: TGTGCCAGCTCACCATTTGCTACTAGCGGGAGGAGGGTCTCACGCACAGATACGCAGTATTTT
cdr3_aa: CASSPFATSGRRVSRTDTQYF

v_call: TRBV19
clone_size: -
d_call: -
j_call: TRBJ2-7
cdr3_nt: TGTGCCACTTCGGAGGTGGACGAGCAGTACTTC
cdr3_aa: CATSEVDEQYF

v_call: TRBV29-1
clone_size: -
d_call: TRBD1
j_call: TRBJ2-1
cdr3_nt: TGCAGCGTCTGTTGGACAGGGGTCAGCAATGAGCAGTTCTTC
cdr3_aa: CSVCWTGVSNEQFF

v_call: TRBV27
clone_size: -
d_call: -
j_call: TRBJ2-7
cdr3_nt: TGTGCCAGCAGGGCCGGAGACAGGAGTACCCGGGAGCAGTACTTC
cdr3_aa: CASRAGDRSTREQYF

v_call: TRBV27
clone_size: -
d_call: -
j_call: TRBJ2-1
cdr3_nt: TGTGCCAGCAGCCCTGTTAGCTCCTACAATGAGCAGTTCTTC
cdr3_aa: CASSPVSSYNEQFF

v_call: TRBV7-2
clone_size: -
d_call: -
j_call: TRBJ1-1
cdr3_nt: TGTGCCAGCAGCCTACACAGGGATGTAAGGGACACTGAAGCTTTCTTT
cdr3_aa: CASSLHRDVRDTEAFF

v_call: TRBV11-2
clone_size: -
d_call: TRBD1
j_call: TRBJ1-3
cdr3_nt: TGTGCCAGCAGCAAGGGGACAGGGGCGTCTGGAAACACCATATATTTT
cdr3_aa: CASSKGTGASGNTIYF

v_call: TRBV7-2
clone_size: -
d_call: TRBD1
j_call: TRBJ2-5
cdr3_nt: TGTGCCAGCAGCTTAGCGCCCACAGGGGGACAAGAGACCCAGTACTTC
cdr3_aa: CASSLAPTGGQETQYF

v_call: TRBV6-5
clone_size: -
d_call: TRBD1
j_call: TRBJ2-7
cdr3_nt: TGTGCCAGCAGTTACAGCGGGACAGGGTTGTACGAGCAGTACTTC
cdr3_aa: CASSYSGTGLYEQYF

v_call: TRBV29-1
clone_size: -
d_call: -
j_call: TRBJ1-2
cdr3_nt: TGCAGCGCTACCCGGGGGCCTGGCTACACCTTC
cdr3_aa: CSATRGPGYTF

v_call: TRBV5-4
clone_size: -
d_call: -
j_call: TRBJ2-3
cdr3_nt: TGTGCCAGCAGCTTGCCAGGGTATACGCAGTATTTT
cdr3_aa: CASSLPGYTQYF

v_call: TRBV19
clone_size: once
d_call: -
j_call: TRBJ1-6
cdr3_nt: TGTGCCAGTAGTTCGGGCAGGATGGCTTATAATTCACCCCTCCACTTT
cdr3_aa: CASSSGRMAYNSPLHF

v_call: TRBV6-2/TRBV6-3
clone_size: -
d_call: -
j_call: TRBJ2-5
cdr3_nt: TGTGCCAGCAGTTACTCTCAACTAGAGGAGACCCAGTACTTC
cdr3_aa: CASSYSQLEETQYF

v_call: TRBV6-5
clone_size: -
d_call: -
j_call: TRBJ2-7
cdr3_nt: TGTGCCAGCAGTTCCCACCCTAGCAGCTACGAGCAGTACTTC
cdr3_aa: CASSSHPSSYEQYF

v_call: TRBV19
clone_size: -
d_call: TRBD1
j_call: TRBJ1-6
cdr3_nt: TGTGCCAGTAAGGGTGGAGGGGGCGGAGCACGTTCACCCCTCCACTTT
cdr3_aa: CASKGGGGGARSPLHF

v_call: TRBV4-2
clone_size: -
d_call: -
j_call: TRBJ1-1
cdr3_nt: TGTGCCAGCAGCCCTGGCAGCCTGAACACTGAAGCTTTCTTT
cdr3_aa: CASSPGSLNTEAFF